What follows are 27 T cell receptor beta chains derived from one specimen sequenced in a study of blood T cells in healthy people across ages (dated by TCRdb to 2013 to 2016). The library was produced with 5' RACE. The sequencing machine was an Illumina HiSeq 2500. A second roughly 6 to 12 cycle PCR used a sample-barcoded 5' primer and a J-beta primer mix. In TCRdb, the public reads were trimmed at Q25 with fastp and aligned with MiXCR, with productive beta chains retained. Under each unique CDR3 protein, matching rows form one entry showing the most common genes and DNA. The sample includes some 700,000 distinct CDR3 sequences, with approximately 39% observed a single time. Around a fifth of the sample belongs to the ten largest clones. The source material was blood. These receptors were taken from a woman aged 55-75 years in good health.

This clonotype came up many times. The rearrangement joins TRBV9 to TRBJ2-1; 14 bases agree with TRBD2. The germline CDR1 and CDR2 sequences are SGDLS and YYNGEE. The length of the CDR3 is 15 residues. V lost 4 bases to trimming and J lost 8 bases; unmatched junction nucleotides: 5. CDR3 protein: CASSLGTSGGYEQFF. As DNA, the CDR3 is TGTGCCAGCAGCTTGGGGACTAGCGGGGGATATGAGCAGTTCTTC. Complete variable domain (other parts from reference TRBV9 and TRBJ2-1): DSGVTQTPKHLITATGQRVTLRCSPRSGDLSVYWYQQSLDQGLQFLIQYYNGEERAKGNILERFSAQQFPDLHSELNLSSLELGDSALYFCASSLGTSGGYEQFFGPGTRLTVL.

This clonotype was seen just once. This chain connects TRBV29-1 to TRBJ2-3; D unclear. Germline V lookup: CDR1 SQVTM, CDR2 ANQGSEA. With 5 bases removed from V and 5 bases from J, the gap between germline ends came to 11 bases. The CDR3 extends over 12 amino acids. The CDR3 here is CSVRAGIDTQYF. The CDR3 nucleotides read TGCAGCGTTAGAGCTGGGATAGATACGCAGTATTTT.

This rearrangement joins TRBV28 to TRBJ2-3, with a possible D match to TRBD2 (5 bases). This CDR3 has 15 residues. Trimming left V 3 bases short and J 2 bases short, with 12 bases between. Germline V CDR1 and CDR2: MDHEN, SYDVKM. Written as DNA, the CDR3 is TGTGCCAGCAGTTTTCGGCGGGTTAACACAGATACGCAGTATTTT. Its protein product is CASSFRRVNTDTQYF.

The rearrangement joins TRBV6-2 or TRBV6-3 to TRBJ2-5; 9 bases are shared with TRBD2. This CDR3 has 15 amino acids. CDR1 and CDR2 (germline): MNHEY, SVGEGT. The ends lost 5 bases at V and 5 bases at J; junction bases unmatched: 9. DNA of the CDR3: TGTGCCAGCAGTCGGACTAGCGCCTCGGGGGAGACCCAGTACTTC. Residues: CASSRTSASGETQYF.

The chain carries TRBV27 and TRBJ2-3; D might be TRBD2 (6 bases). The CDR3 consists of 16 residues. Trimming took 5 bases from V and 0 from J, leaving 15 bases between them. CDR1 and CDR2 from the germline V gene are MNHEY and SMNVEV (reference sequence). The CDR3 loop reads CASSIETGTSTDTQYF. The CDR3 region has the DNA TGTGCCAGCAGTATCGAGACCGGGACTAGCACAGATACGCAGTATTTT.

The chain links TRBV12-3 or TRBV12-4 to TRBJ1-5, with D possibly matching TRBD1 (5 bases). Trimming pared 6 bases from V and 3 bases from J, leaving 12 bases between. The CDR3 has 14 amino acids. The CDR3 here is CASSWGGVNQPQHF. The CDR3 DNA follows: TGTGCCAGCAGCTGGGGGGGGGTCAATCAGCCCCAGCATTTT.

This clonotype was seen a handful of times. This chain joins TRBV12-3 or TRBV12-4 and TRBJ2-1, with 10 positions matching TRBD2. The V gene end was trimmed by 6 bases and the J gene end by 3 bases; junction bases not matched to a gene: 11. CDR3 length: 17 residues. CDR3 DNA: TGTGCCAGCAGAGAAGGGGCTAGCGGGGGCGGCTACAATGAGCAGTTCTTC. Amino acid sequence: CASREGASGGGYNEQFF.

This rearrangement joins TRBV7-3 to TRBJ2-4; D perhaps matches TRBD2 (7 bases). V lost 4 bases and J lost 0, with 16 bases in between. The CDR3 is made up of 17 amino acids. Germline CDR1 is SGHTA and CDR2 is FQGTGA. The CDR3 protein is CASSSRGGPLAKNIQYF. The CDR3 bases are TGTGCCAGCAGCTCAAGGGGGGGGCCCTTAGCCAAAAACATTCAGTACTTC.

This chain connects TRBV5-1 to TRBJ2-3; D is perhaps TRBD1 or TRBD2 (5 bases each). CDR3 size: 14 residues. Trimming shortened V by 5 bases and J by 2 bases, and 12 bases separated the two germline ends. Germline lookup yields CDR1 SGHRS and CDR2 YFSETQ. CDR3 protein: CASRMGVPTDTQYF. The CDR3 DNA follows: TGCGCCAGCAGAATGGGGGTCCCCACAGATACGCAGTATTTT.

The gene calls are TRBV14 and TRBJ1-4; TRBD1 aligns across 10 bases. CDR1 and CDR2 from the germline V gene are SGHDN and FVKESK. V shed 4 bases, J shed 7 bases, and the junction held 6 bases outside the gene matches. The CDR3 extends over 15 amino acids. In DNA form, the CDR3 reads TGTGCCAGCAGCCGCGGACAGGGGGGAAGTGAAAAACTGTTTTTT. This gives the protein CASSRGQGGSEKLFF.

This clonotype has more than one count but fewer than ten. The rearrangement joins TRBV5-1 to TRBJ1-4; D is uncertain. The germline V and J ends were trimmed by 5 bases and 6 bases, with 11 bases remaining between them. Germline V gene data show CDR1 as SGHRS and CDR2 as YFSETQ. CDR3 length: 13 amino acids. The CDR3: CASSQSWDEKLFF. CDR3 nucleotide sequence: TGCGCCAGCAGTCAATCCTGGGATGAAAAACTGTTTTTT.

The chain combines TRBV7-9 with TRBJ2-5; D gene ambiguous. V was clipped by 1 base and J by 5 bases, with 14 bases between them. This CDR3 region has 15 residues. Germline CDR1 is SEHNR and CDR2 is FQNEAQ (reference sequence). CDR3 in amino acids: CASSLEGYPRETQYF. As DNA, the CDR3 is TGTGCCAGCAGCTTAGAAGGCTACCCCCGTGAGACCCAGTACTTC.

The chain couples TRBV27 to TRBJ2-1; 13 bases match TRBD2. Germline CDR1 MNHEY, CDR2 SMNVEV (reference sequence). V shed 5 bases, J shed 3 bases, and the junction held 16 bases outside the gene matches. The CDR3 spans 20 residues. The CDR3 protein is CASSPGAPGTSGVDYNEQFF. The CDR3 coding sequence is TGTGCCAGCAGTCCTGGGGCCCCCGGGACTAGCGGGGTTGACTACAATGAGCAGTTCTTC.

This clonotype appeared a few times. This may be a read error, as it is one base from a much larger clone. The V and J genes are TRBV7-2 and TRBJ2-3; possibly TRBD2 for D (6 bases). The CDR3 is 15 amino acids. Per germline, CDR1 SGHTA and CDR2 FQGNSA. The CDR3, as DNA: TGTGCCAGCAGCTTACTAGGAACTAGCACAGATATGCAGTATTTT. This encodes CASSLLGTSTDMQYF. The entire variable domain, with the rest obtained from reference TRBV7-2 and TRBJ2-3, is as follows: GAGVSQSPSNKVTEKGKDVELRCDPISGHTALYWYRQSLGQGLEFLIYFQGNSAPDKSGLPSDRFSAERTGGSVSTLTIQRTQQEDSAVYLCASSLLGTSTDMQYFGPGTRLTVL.

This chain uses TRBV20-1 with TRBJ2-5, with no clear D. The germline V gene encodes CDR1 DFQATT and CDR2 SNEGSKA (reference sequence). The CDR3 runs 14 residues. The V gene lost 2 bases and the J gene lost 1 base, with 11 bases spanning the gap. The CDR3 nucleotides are TGCAGTGCTAGATCGCTGGTACTCCAAGAGACCCAGTACTTC. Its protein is CSARSLVLQETQYF.

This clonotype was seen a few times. CDR3: CASSSGLQPQHF. The CDR3 nucleotides read TGTGCCAGCAGCTCGGGGTTACAGCCCCAGCATTTT. The chain uses TRBV5-5 and TRBJ1-5; no clear D gene. The V end lost 3 bases, the J end lost 7 bases, and 8 bases lay between the germline ends. The CDR3 is 12 residues long. Looked up from germline, CDR1 is SGHKS and CDR2 is YYEKEE (reference sequence).

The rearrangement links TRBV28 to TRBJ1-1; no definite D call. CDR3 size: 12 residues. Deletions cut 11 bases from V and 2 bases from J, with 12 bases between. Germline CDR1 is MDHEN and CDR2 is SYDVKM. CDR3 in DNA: TGTGCCGGCACCCTGGACAACACTGAAGCTTTCTTT. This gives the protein CAGTLDNTEAFF.

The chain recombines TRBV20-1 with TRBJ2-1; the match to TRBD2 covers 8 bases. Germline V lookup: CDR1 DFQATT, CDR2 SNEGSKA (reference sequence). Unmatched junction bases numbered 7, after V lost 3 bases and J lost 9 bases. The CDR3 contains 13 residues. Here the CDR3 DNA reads TGCAGTGCTAGTCTCGCGGGGGGACGTGAGCAGTTCTTC. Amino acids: CSASLAGGREQFF.

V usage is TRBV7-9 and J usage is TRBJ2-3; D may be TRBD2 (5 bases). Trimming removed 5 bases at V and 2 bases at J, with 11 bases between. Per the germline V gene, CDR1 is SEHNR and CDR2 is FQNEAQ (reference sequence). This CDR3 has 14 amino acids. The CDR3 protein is CASSPTKVTDTQYF. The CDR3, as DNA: TGTGCCAGCAGCCCGACTAAAGTCACAGATACGCAGTATTTT.

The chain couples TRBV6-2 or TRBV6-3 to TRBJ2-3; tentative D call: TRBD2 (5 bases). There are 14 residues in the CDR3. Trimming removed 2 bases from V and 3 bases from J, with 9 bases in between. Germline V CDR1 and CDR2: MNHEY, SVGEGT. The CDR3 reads CASSYIRETDTQYF. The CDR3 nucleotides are TGTGCCAGCAGTTACATCCGGGAAACAGATACGCAGTATTTT.

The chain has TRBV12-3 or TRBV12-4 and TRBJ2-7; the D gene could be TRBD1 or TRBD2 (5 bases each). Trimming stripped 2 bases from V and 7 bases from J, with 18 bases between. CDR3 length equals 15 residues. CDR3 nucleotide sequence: TGTGCCAGCAGTTTAATGGGGACGGAGTTGTCTGAGCAGTACTTC. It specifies CASSLMGTELSEQYF.

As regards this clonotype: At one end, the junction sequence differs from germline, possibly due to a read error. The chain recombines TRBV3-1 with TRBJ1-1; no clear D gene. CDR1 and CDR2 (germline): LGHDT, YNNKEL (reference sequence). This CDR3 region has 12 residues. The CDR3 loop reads CAGSPGLTEAFF. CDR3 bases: TGTGCCGGCAGCCCCGGTCTGACTGAAGCTTTCTTT. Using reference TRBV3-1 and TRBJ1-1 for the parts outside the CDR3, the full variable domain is DTAVSQTPKYLVTQMGNDKSIKCEQNLGHDTMYWYKQDSKKFLKIMFSYNNKELIINETVPNRFSPKSPDKAHLNLHINSLELGDSAVYFCAGSPGLTEAFFGQGTRLTVV.

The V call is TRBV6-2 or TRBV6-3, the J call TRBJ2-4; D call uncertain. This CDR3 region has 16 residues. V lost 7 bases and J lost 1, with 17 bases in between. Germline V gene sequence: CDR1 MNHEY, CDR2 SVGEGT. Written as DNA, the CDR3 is TGTGCCAGCAAGGGTTGGACGACCACGGCCAAAAACATTCAGTACTTC. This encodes CASKGWTTTAKNIQYF.

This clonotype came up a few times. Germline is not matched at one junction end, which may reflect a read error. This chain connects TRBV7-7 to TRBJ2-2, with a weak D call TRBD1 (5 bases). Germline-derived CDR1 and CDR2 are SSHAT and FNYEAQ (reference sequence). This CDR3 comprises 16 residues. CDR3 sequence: CASSLGAAPNTGELFF. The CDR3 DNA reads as TGTGCTAGCAGCTTAGGGGCTGCGCCGAACACCGGGGAGCTGTTTTTT.

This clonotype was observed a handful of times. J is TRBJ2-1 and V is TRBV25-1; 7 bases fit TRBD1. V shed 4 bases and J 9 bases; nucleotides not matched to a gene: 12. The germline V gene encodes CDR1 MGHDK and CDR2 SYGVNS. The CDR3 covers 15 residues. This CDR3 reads CASSAHDKRGREQFF. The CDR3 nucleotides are TGTGCCAGCAGTGCCCACGATAAAAGGGGGCGTGAGCAGTTCTTC.

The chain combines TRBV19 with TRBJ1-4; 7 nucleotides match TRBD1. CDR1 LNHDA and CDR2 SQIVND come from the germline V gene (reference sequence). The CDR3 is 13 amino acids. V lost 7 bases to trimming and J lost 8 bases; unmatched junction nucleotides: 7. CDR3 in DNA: TGTGCCAGTACGGACAGGCGGGGGGAAAAACTGTTTTTT. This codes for CASTDRRGEKLFF.

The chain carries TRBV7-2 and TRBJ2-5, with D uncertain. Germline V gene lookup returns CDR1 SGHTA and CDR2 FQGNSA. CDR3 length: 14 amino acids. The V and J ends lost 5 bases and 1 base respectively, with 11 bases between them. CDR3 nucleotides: TGTGCCAGCAGCCCCCGGGCTTCCCAAGAGACCCAGTACTTC. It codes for CASSPRASQETQYF.